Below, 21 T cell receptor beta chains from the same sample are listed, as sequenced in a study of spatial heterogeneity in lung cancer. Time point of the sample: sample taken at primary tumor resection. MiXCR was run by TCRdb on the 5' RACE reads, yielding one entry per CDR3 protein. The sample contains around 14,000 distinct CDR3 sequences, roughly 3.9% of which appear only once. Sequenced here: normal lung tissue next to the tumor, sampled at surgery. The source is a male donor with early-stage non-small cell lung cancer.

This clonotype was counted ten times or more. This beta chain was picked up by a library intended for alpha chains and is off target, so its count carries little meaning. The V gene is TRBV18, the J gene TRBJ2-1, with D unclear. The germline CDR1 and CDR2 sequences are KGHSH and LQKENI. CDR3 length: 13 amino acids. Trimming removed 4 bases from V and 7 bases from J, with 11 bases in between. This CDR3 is CASSRTGGNEQFF. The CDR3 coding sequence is TGTGCCAGCTCACGGACCGGCGGTAATGAGCAGTTCTTC.

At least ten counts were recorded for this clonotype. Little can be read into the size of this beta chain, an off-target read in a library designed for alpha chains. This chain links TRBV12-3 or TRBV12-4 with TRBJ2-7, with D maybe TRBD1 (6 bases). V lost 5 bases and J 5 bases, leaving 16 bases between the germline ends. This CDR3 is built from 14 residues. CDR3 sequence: CASSPLGAGDEQYF. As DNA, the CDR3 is TGTGCCAGCAGTCCTCTTGGCGCAGGGGACGAGCAGTACTTC.

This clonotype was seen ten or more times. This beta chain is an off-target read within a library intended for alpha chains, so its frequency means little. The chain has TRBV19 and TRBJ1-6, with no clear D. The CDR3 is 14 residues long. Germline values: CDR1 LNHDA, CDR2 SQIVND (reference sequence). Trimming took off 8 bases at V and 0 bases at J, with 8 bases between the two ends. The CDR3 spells CASSTGSYNSPLHF. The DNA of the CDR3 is TGTGCCAGTTCTACCGGCTCCTATAATTCACCCCTCCACTTT. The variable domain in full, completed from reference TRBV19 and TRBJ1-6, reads DGGITQSPKYLFRKEGQNVTLSCEQNLNHDAMYWYRQDPGQGLRLIYYSQIVNDFQKGDIAEGYSVSREKKESFPLTVTSAQKNPTAFYLCASSTGSYNSPLHFGNGTRLTVT.

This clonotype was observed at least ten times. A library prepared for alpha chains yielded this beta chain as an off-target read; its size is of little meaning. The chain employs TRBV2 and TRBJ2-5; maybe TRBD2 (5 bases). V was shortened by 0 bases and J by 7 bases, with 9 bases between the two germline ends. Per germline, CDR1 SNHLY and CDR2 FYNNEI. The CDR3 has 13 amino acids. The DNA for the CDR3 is TGTGCCAGCAGTGAAGCCCCCGGGGTGACCCAGTACTTC. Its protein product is CASSEAPGVTQYF.

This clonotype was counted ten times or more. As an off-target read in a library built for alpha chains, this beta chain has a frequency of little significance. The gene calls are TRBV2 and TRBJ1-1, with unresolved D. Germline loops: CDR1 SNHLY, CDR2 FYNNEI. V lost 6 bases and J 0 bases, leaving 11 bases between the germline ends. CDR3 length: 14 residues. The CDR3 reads CASSLRDMNTEAFF. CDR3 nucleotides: TGTGCCAGCAGCTTGAGAGACATGAACACTGAAGCTTTCTTT. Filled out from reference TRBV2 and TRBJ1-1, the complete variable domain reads EPEVTQTPSHQVTQMGQEVILRCVPISNHLYFYWYRQILGQKVEFLVSFYNNEISEKSEIFDDQFSVERPDGSNFTLKIRSTKLEDSAMYFCASSLRDMNTEAFFGQGTRLTVV.

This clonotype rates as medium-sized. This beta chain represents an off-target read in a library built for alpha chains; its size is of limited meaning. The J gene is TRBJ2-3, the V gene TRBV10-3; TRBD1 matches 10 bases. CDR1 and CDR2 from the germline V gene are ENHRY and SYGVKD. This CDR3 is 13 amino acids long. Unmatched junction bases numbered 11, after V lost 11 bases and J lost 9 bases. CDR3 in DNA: TGTGCCGTTCGACAGGGGGCAAGTGGAACGCAGTATTTT. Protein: CAVRQGASGTQYF.

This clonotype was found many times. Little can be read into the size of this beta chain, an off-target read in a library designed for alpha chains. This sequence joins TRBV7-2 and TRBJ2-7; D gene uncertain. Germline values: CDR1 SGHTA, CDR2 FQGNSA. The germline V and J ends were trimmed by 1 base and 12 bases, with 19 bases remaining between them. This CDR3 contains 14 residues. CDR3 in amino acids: CASSLDLGADQWYF. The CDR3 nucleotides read TGTGCCAGCAGCTTAGATCTCGGCGCGGACCAGTGGTACTTC.

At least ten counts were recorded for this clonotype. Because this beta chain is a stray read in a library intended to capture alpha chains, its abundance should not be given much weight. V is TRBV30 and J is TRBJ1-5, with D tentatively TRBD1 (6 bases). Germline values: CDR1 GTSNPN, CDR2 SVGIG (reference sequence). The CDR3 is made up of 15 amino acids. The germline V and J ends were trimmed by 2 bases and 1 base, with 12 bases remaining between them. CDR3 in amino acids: CAWSPRGGSNQPQHF. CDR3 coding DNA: TGTGCCTGGAGTCCTAGGGGGGGGAGCAATCAGCCCCAGCATTTT.

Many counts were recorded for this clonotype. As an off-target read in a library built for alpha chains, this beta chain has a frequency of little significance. CDR3 loop: CASSFRREEKLFF. The CDR3 nucleotides are TGTGCCAGCAGTTTTCGTAGGGAGGAAAAACTGTTTTTT. The gene calls are TRBV27 and TRBJ1-4, with no clear D. Looked up from germline, CDR1 is MNHEY and CDR2 is SMNVEV (reference sequence). Trimming took off 3 bases at V and 8 bases at J, with 10 bases between the two ends. This CDR3 comprises 13 residues. Complete variable domain (other parts from reference TRBV27 and TRBJ1-4): EAQVTQNPRYLITVTGKKLTVTCSQNMNHEYMSWYRQDPGLGLRQIYYSMNVEVTDKGDVPEGYKVSRKEKRNFPLILESPSPNQTSLYFCASSFRREEKLFFGSGTQLSVL.

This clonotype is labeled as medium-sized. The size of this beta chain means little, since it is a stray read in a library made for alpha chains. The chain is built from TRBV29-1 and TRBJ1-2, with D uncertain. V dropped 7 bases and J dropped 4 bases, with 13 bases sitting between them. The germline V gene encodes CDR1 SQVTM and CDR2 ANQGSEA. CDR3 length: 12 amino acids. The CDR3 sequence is CSALSHPYGYTF. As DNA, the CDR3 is TGCAGCGCCCTATCACACCCCTATGGCTACACCTTC.

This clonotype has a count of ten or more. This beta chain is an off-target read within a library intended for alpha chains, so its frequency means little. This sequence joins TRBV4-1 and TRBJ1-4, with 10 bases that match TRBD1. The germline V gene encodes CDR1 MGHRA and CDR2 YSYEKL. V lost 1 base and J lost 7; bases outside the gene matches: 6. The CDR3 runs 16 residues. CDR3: CASSQGDRGIVEKLFF. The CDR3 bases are TGCGCCAGCAGCCAAGGGGACAGGGGTATAGTTGAAAAACTGTTTTTT.

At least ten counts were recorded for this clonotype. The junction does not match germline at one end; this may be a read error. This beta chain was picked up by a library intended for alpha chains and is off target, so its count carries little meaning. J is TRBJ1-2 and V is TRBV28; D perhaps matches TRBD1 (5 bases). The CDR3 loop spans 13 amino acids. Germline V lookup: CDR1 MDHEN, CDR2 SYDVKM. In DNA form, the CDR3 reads TGTGCCAGCAGTCCGGGGGGGGACCGGAATGGAAACTTC. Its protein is CASSPGGDRNGNF.

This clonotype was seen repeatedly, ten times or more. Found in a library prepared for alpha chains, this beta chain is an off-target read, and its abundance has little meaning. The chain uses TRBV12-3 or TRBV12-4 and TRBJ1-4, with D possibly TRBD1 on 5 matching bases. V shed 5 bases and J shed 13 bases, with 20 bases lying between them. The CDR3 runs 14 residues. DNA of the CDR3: TGTGCCAGCAGTCCCCGGGACGGCGGCGGGGGACTGTTTTTT. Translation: CASSPRDGGGGLFF.

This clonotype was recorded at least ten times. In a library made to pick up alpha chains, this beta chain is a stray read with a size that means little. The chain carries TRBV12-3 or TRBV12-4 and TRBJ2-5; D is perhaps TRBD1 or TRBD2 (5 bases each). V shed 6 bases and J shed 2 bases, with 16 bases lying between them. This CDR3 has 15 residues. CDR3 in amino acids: CASRTGDGPQETQYF. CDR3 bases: TGTGCCAGCAGAACCGGGGACGGACCGCAAGAGACCCAGTACTTC.

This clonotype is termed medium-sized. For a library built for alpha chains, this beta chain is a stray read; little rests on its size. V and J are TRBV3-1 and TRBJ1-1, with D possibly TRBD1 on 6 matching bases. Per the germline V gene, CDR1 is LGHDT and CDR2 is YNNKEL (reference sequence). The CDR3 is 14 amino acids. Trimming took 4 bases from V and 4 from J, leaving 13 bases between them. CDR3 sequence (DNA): TGTGCCAGCAGCCCGCCAGACAGGAGCACTGAAGCTTTCTTT. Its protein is CASSPPDRSTEAFF.

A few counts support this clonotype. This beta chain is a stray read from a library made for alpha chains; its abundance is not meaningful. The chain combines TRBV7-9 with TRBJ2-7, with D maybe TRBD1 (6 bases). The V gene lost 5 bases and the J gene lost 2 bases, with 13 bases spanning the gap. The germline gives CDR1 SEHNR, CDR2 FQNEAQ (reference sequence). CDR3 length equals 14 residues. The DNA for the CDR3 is TGTGCCAGCAGCCCCGGGACATCAGCCTACGAGCAGTACTTC. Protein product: CASSPGTSAYEQYF.

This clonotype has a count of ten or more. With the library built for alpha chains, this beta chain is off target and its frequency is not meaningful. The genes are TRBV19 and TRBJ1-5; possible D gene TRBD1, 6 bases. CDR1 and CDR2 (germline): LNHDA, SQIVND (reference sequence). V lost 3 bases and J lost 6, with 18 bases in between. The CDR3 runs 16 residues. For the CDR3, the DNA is TGTGCCAGTAGTATGATGTCTTCAGGGGATACTCAGCCCCAGCATTTT. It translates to CASSMMSSGDTQPQHF.

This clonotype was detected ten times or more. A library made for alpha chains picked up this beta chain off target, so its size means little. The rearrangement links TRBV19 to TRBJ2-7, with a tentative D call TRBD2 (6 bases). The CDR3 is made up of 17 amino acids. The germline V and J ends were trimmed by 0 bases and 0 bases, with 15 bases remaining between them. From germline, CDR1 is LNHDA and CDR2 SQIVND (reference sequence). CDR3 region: CASSIDLLRGSSYEQYF. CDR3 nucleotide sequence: TGTGCCAGTAGTATAGATCTTCTGCGGGGCTCCTCCTACGAGCAGTACTTC.

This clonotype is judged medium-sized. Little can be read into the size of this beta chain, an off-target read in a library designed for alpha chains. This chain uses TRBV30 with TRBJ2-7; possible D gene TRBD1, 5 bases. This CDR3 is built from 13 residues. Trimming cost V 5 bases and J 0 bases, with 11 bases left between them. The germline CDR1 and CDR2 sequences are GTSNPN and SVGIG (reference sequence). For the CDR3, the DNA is TGTGCCTGGGCAGACAGCAGCTCCTACGAGCAGTACTTC. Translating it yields CAWADSSSYEQYF. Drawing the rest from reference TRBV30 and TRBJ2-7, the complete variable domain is SQTIHQWPATLVQPVGSPLSLECTVEGTSNPNLYWYRQAAGRGLQLLFYSVGIGQISSEVPQNLSASRPQDRQFILSSKKLLLSDSGFYLCAWADSSSYEQYFGPGTRLTVT.

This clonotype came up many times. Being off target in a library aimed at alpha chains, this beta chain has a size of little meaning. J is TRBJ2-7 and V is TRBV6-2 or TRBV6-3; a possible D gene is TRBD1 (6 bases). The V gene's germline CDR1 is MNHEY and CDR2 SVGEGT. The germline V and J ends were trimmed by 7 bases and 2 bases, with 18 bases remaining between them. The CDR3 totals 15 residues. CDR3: CASTEPGRGTYEQYF. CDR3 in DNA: TGTGCCAGCACAGAGCCGGGCAGGGGCACCTACGAGCAGTACTTC.

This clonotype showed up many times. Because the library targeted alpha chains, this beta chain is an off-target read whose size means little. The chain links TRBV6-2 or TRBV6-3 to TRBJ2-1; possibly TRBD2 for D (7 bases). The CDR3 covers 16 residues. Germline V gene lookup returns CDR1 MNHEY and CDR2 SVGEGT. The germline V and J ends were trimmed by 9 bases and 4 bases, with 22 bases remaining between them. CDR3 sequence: CASSRRGQIAYNEQFF. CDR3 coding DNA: TGTGCCAGTTCAAGGCGGGGGCAGATCGCTTACAATGAGCAGTTCTTC.